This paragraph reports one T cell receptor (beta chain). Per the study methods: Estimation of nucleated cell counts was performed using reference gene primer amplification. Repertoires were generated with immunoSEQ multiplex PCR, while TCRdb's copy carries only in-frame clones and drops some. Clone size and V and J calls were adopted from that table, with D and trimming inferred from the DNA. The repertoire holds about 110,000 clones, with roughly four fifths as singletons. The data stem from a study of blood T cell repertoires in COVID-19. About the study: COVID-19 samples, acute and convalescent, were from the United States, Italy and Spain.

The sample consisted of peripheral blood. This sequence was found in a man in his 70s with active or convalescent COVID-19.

CDR3 residues: CASSSPSLAGGTSDTQYF. The DNA of the CDR3 is TGTGCCAGCAGCTCCCCTTCTTTAGCGGGGGGTACGTCAGATACGCAGTATTTT. J is TRBJ2-3 and V is TRBV7-2; 10 positions match TRBD2. This CDR3 is built from 18 residues. V lost 4 bases, J lost 4 bases, and 14 bases stayed unmatched. The germline V gene has CDR1 SGHTA and CDR2 FQGNSA.